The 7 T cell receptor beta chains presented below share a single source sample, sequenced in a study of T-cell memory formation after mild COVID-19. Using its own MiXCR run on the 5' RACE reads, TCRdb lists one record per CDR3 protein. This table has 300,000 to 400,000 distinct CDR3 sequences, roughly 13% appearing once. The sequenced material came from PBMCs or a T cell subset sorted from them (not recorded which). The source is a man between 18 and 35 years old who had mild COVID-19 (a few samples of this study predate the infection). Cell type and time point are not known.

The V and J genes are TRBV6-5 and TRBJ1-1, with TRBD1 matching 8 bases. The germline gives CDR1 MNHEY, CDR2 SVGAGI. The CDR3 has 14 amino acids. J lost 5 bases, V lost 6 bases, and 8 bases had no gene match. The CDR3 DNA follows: TGTGCCAGCAGACACAGAGACAGGGGAACTGAAGCTTTCTTT. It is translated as CASRHRDRGTEAFF.

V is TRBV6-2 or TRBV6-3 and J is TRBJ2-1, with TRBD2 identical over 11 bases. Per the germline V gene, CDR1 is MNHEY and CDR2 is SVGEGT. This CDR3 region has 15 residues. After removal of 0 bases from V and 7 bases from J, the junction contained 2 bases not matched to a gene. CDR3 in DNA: TGTGCCAGCAGTTACTCTGGGACTAGCGGTAATGAGCAGTTCTTC. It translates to CASSYSGTSGNEQFF.

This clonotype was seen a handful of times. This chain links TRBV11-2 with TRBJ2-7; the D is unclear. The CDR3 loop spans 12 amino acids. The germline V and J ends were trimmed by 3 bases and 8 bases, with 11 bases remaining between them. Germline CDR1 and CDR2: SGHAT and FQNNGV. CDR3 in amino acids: CASSFLDDKQYF. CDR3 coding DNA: TGTGCCAGCAGCTTTTTAGATGACAAGCAGTACTTC.

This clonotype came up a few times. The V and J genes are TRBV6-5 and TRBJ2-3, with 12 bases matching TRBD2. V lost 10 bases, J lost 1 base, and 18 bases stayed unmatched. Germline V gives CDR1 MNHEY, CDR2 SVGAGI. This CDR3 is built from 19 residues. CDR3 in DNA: TGTGCCACCCCCACCCTCGTAACTAGCGGGGGGAAGGGCACAGATACGCAGTATTTT. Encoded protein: CATPTLVTSGGKGTDTQYF.

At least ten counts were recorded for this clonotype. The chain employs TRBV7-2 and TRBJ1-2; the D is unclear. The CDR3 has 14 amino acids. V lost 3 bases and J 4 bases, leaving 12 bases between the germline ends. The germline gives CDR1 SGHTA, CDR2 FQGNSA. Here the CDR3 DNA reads TGTGCCAGCAGCTTTTCCGGGGAGGCCTATGGCTACACCTTC. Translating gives CASSFSGEAYGYTF. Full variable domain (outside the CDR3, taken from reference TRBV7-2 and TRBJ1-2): GAGVSQSPSNKVTEKGKDVELRCDPISGHTALYWYRQSLGQGLEFLIYFQGNSAPDKSGLPSDRFSAERTGGSVSTLTIQRTQQEDSAVYLCASSFSGEAYGYTFGSGTRLTVV.

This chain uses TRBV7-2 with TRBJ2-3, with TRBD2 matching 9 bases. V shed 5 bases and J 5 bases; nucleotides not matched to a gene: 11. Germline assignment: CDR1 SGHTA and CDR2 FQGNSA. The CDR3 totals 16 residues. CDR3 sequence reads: CASSNVGGGAGDTQYF. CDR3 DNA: TGTGCCAGCAGCAATGTGGGCGGGGGGGCCGGAGATACGCAGTATTTT. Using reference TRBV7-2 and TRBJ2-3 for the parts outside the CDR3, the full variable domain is GAGVSQSPSNKVTEKGKDVELRCDPISGHTALYWYRQSLGQGLEFLIYFQGNSAPDKSGLPSDRFSAERTGGSVSTLTIQRTQQEDSAVYLCASSNVGGGAGDTQYFGPGTRLTVL.

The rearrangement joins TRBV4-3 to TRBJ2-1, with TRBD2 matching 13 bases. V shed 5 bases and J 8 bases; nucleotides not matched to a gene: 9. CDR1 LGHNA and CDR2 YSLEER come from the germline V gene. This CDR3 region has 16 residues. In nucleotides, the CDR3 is TGCGCCAGCAGCATTGGGACTAGCGGGATTGGGGATGAGCAGTTCTTC. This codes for CASSIGTSGIGDEQFF.